This T cell receptor (beta chain) was identified in a study of cytomegalovirus exposure and HLA in healthy donors (dated by TCRdb to 2016 to 2017). Study-wide context: In an earlier analysis of 550 to 750 of the donors, about 260 Gb of sequence data and 100 million or so unique TCR beta sequences from 150 million to 200 million T cells were reported. Rather than drawing on any new phenotypic data, the later analysis identified candidate immune exposures from TCR beta sequences and the way those sequences occurred across donors. Every discovery cohort repertoire had been produced on one sequencing platform. The study aimed to test whether signatures of past pathogen exposure could be identified by cataloging public T cell receptors. HLA typing covered class I and class II loci at four-digit resolution. Alongside the repertoire data, information on donor age, sex, ethnicity and CMV serostatus was compiled. Using immunosequencing, the study profiled T cell repertoires from 500 to 800 subjects and related those repertoires to cytomegalovirus serostatus. In a later analysis, previously published TCR beta repertoires from roughly 710 donors were re-analyzed and high-resolution HLA genotyping was added so that TCR occurrence patterns could be studied. The genetic ancestry cluster associated with self-reported Caucasian donors included 81% of the roughly 400 genotyped donors. High-throughput TCR immunosequencing, statistical association of individual TCRs with disease status, and machine learning were combined to predict cytomegalovirus infection status. Genome-wide SNP genotypes for about 65% of the roughly 700 donors were used in a later genetic analysis, which treated that subset as a discovery cohort. To decide whether each TCR beta V gene segment behaved as functional or pseudogenic, an earlier analysis of some 600 of the donors relied on high-throughput TCR beta sequencing. Roughly 5 DR-DQ haplotypes were handled as single units for association and clustering, since linkage in the cohort was strong. About 280 gigabases of sequencing data and approximately 85 million unique TCR sequences were included in an early release covering several hundred HLA-typed donors. Along with the approximately 620-subject first cohort, a separate validation cohort of over a hundred different subjects was used. The number of typed donors differed by locus: about 629-630 for A, B, C, DRB1 and DQB1; approximately 520 for DQA1; around 580 for DPA1; and roughly 470 for DPB1. On average, roughly 200,000 unique TCR beta nucleotide sequences were sequenced per donor among a few hundred genotyped donors of the cohort, with 15% to 20% of those sequences being non-productive. What the work shows at the level of the full study, not this receptor alone: According to a later genetic analysis, donors in an Asian-associated ancestry cluster had fewer N-insertions in productive TCRs than the approximately 700-donor mean. In both the original and validation cohorts, the classifier was reported to diagnose cytomegalovirus status with high specificity and sensitivity. Correlated functional status among segregating V segments might be attributable to linkage disequilibrium, but an unknown experimental factor could not be ruled out. Most TCR sequences were observed very rarely across donors, whereas some public TCRs were present in many individuals. In a later analysis, TCR association rates were found to vary across HLA loci, with the most associated TCRs seen for DRB1 alleles and the fewest for HLA-C alleles. When HLA alleles, especially DR and DQ, strongly co-occurred, attributing TCR associations to individual alleles was difficult. A further reported finding was that TCR beta sequences accurately predicted the HLA-A and HLA-B alleles for most subjects in the first cohort. The authors suggested that the approach could potentially be generalized to other disease states and immunological phenotypes. Sequencing depth was assumed to be roughly uniform across donors in the presence/absence analyses, though that assumption may not hold. A group of highly shared sequence variants was considered likely to be a technical artifact of the sequencing pipeline. In a later genetic analysis, a missense DCLRE1C variant was associated with V-gene and J-gene trimming of TCR beta chains, and the association was replicated in an independent cohort. At a false discovery rate of 0.05, a later analysis linked around 15,000 TCR beta sequences to specific HLA alleles. The only immune exposure information available for the cohort was CMV serostatus. Only TCR beta chains were sequenced in this cohort, and the absence of alpha or paired-chain data limited detectable features. Broadly in line with IMGT annotations, most TCR beta V segments showed up in productive rearrangements about 87% or about 30% of the time in an earlier analysis of 587 of the donors. Seventeen rarely observed V segments, including chromosome 9 orphons, were excluded from the earlier analysis of a few hundred of the donors because counts were too low. Because HLA typing was missing for some donors at each locus, association tests included only the typed subset. The study gave a list of under 200 TCR beta chains associated with cytomegalovirus. A later analysis found that HLA-associated TCR beta chains were more clonally expanded and had lower generation probabilities than equally common non-associated chains. According to a later analysis, parvovirus B19, influenza, CMV and Epstein-Barr virus appeared linked to several top co-occurrence clusters. Some IMGT-functional V segments, including TRBV6-2 and TRBV6-3, could not be told apart with the 87-base-pair reads, so those segments were excluded. According to a later analysis, most CMV-associated TCR beta chains appeared to be HLA-restricted, and the HLA associations seemed to be driven largely by CMV exposure. A few of the identified cytomegalovirus-associated TCR beta chains were confirmed in vitro to be specific for cytomegalovirus antigens.

Trimming takes 6 bases off V and 2 bases off J; junction bases not matched to a gene: 8. The cysteine opens and the phenylalanine closes a CDR3 of 15 amino acids. Only the CDR3 portion is preserved as DNA: 45 bases, with reading frame beginning at the first base. CDR1 and CDR2 are drawn from the germline V gene (reference sequence): LNHDA, SQIVND. The cohort was made up of several hundred healthy bone marrow donors. At the time of sampling, every cohort member was nominally healthy, though immune exposures that went unrecorded were likely present. The donor tested CMV seronegative and was one of the 352 seronegative cohort members. A peripheral blood sample was collected from each donor, and TCR beta sequencing was performed on peripheral blood mononuclear cells. Genomic DNA extraction from the blood cell samples was performed with the Qiagen DNeasy Blood Extraction Kit. On this clone: Its antigen remains unidentified. The input lacks base qualities; no much larger clone sits a single base away.

The receptor library was made with the immunoSEQ multiplex PCR assay. A mixture of 60 forward primers for TCR Vbeta segments and 13 reverse primers for TCR Jbeta segments was used in the multiplex PCR. The CDR3 region of rearranged TCR beta genes was amplified from genomic DNA with a multiplex PCR assay. On the Illumina HiSeq System, the amplified TCR beta libraries were sequenced as 87-base-pair reads. In the authors' own workflow: Across the 600 to 700 repertoires, a later analysis counted approximately 83 million unique TCR beta chains, 9.5 million to 12 million of which were shared by at least two donors. Raw reads were error-corrected and collapsed into unique sequences by a nearest-neighbor algorithm in which closely related sequences were merged to remove PCR and sequencing errors. V, D and J gene segments were assigned by aligning CDR3 sequences to IMGT reference sequences. For a sequence to be retained, a match of at least six nucleotides to both a V gene segment and a J gene segment was required. A rearrangement was called productive if the CDR3 had no stop codons and remained in frame with V and J, and every other rearrangement was called non-productive. Following IMGT convention, CDR3 was defined as the stretch from the second conserved V-encoded cysteine up to the conserved J-encoded phenylalanine. The earlier analysis of some 550 of the donors excluded any sequence lacking an unambiguous match to a single V gene segment. In an earlier analysis of some 590 of the donors, a V segment was called functional when productive rearrangements were above 56.7%, and segregating when the standard deviation between donors exceeded 5%. A statistical classification framework was developed to diagnose cytomegalovirus status using the catalog of TCR beta chain sequences. In a later analysis, TCR nucleotide sequences were compared against IMGT/GENE-DB human TR gene sequences so that V and J genes could be assigned. The TCRdist pipeline was used in a later analysis to assign CDR3 sequences and most-parsimonious VDJ recombination scenarios. A later analysis defined each TCR beta chain by its CDR3 amino acid sequence plus V-gene family, and excluded reads lacking a unique V-gene family. To address suspected cross-contamination and a sequencing artifact, a later analysis removed roughly 580 highly shared, low-generation-probability nucleotide sequences. For each public chain, a later analysis derived a clonal expansion index from normalized ranks of inferred template counts within each repertoire. In a later analysis, generation probabilities were computed using a VDJ recombination model fitted to out-of-frame rearrangements, and the results were checked against IGoR. In a later analysis, TCR-TCR, TCR-HLA and TCR-CMV co-occurrence was scored with hypergeometric tests, and a repertoire-size bias correction was applied to TCR pairs. False discovery rates were estimated in a later analysis by permuting HLA or CMV assignments 20 times. A later analysis grouped co-occurring TCRs with DBSCAN, adding TCRdist sequence similarity when clustering within HLA-allele-positive subsets. Repertoires with fewer than 30,000 or more than 120,000 public chains were left out of co-occurrence clustering, as were roughly five repertoires with anomalous nucleotide sharing. Drawn from immuneACCESS, this table holds only the in-frame rearrangements with V and J called that TCRdb kept. Clones are partly lost; checked studies trace under half to an unresolved V gene and leave the rest unexplained. From that table come the V and J calls and clone size; the DNA was used to work out D and trimming. The sample table records 250,000 or so clones; approximately 91% of these occur just once. The top ten constitute about 1.7% of the sample.

Sequencing was performed on PBMCs. This clonotype originated in a girl aged 2 to 10 in good health and CMV-seronegative. The chain employs TRBV19 and TRBJ2-7, with 9 bases in between that match TRBD2. CDR3 protein: CASSRSLAGTYEQYF. The DNA sequence is TGTGCCAGTAGCCGATCGCTAGCGGGGACCTACGAGCAGTACTTC.